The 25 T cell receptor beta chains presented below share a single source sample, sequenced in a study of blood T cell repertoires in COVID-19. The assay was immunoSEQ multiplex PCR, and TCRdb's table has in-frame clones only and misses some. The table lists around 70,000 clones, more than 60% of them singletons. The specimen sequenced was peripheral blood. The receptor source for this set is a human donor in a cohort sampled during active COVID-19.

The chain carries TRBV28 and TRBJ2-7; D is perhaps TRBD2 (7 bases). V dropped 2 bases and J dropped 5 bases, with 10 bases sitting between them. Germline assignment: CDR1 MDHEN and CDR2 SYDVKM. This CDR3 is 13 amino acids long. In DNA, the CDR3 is TGTGCCAGCAGTTTAGGGGGGGCGGACGAGCAGTACTTC. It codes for CASSLGGADEQYF.

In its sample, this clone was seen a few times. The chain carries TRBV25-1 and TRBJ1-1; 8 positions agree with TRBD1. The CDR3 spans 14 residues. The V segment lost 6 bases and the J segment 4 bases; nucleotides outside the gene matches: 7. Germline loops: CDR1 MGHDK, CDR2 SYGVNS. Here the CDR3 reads CASSPGGRGTEAFF. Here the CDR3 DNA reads TGTGCCAGCAGCCCAGGGGGCCGCGGCACTGAAGCTTTCTTT.

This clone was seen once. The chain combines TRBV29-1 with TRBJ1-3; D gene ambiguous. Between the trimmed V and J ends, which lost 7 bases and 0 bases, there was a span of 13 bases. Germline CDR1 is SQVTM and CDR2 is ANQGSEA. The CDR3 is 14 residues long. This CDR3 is CSARESYSGNTIYF. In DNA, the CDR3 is TGCAGCGCCCGAGAATCTTACTCTGGAAACACCATATATTTT.

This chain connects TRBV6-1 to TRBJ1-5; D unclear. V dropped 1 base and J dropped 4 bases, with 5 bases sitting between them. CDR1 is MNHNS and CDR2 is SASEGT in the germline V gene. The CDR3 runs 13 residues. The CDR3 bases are TGTGCCAGCAGTGAAGTGGAGAATCAGCCCCAGCATTTT. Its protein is CASSEVENQPQHF.

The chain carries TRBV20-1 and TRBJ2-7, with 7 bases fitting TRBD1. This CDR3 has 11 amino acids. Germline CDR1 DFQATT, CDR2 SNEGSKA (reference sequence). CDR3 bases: TGCAGGGCAGAACAGGGGATAGAGCAGTACTTC. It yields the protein CRAEQGIEQYF.

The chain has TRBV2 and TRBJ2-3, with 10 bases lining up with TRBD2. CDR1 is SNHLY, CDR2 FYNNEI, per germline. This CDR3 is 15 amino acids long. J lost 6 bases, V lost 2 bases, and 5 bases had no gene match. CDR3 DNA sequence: TGTGCCAGCAGTGAAAGGCTAGCGGGGGCGGATACGCAGTATTTT. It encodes CASSERLAGADTQYF.

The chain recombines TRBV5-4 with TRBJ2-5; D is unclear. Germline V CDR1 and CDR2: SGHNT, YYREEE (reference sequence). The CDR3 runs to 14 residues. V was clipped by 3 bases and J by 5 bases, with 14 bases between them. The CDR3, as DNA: TGTGCCAGCAGCTCCTTAGAGGTTGGGGAGACCCAGTACTTC. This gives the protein CASSSLEVGETQYF.

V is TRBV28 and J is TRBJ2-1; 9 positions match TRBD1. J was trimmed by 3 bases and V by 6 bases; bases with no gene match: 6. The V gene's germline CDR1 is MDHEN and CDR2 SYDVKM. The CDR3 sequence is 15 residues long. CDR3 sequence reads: CASSTTGGVYNEQFF. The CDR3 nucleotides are TGTGCCAGCAGCACGACAGGGGGAGTCTACAATGAGCAGTTCTTC.

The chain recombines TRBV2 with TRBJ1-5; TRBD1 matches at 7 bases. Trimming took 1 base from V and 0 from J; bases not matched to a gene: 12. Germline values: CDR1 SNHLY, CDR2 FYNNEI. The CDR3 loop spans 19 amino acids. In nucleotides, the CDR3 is TGTGCCAGCAGTGAAGAGAGGGGGCTAAACTCAAATAGCAATCAGCCCCAGCATTTT. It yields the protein CASSEERGLNSNSNQPQHF.

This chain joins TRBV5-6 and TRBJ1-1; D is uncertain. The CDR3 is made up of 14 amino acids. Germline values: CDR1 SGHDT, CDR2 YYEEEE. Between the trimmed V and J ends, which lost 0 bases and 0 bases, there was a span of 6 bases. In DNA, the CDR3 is TGTGCCAGCAGCTTGGGGGCGATGAACACTGAAGCTTTCTTT. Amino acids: CASSLGAMNTEAFF.

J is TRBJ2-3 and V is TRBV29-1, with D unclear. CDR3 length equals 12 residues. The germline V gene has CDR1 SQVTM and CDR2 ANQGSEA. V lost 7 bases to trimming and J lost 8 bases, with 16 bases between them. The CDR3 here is CSARFIQSTQYF. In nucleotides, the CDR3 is TGCAGCGCCCGGTTTATACAGTCTACGCAGTATTTT.

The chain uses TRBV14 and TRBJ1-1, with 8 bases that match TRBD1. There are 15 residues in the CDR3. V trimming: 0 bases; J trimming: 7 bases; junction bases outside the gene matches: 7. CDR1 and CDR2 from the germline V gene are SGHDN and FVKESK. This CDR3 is CASSQDGGTGLEAFF. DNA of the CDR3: TGTGCCAGCAGCCAAGATGGAGGGACAGGACTTGAAGCTTTCTTT.

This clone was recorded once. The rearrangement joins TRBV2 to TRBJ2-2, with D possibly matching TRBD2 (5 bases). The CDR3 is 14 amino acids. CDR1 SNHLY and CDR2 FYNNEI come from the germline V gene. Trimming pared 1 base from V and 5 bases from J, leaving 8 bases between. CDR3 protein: CASSEGRGTGELFF. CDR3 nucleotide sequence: TGTGCCAGCAGTGAAGGAAGAGGGACCGGGGAGCTGTTTTTT.

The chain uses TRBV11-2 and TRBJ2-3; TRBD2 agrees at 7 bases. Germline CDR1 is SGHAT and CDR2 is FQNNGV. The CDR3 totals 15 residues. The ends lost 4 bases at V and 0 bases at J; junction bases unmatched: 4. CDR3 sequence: CASSSGLYSTDTQYF. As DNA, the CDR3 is TGTGCCAGCAGCTCGGGACTATACAGCACAGATACGCAGTATTTT.

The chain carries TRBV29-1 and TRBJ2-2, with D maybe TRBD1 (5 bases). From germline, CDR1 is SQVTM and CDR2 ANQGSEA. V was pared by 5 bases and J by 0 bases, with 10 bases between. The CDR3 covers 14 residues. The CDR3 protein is CSVNAGSNTGELFF. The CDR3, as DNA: TGCAGCGTTAATGCAGGGTCGAACACCGGGGAGCTGTTTTTT.

The CDR3 loop is CASSWTGNLGYTF. The CDR3 nucleotides read TGTGCCAGCAGCTGGACAGGGAATTTAGGCTACACCTTC. The chain employs TRBV5-8 and TRBJ1-2; 8 positions agree with TRBD1. V lost 3 bases, J lost 8 bases, and 6 bases stayed unmatched. CDR3 length equals 13 residues. The V gene's germline CDR1 is SGHTS and CDR2 YDEGEE. Full variable domain (outside the CDR3, taken from reference TRBV5-8 and TRBJ1-2): EAGVTQSPTHLIKTRGQQATLRCSPISGHTSVYWYQQALGLGLQFLLWYDEGEERNRGNFPPRFSGRQFPNYSSELNVNALELEDSALYLCASSWTGNLGYTFGSGTRLTVV.

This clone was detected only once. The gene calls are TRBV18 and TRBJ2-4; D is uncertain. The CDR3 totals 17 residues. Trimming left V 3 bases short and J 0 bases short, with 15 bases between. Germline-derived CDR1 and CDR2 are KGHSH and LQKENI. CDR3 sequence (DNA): TGTGCCAGCTCACCGGTTCGAAACCCGAGAGCCAAAAACATTCAGTACTTC. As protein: CASSPVRNPRAKNIQYF.

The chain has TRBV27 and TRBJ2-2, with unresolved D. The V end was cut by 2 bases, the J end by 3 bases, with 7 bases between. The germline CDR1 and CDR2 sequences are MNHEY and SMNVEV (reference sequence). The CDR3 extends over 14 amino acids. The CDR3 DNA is TGTGCCAGCAGTTTAACTTTTCACACCGGGGAGCTGTTTTTT. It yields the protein CASSLTFHTGELFF.

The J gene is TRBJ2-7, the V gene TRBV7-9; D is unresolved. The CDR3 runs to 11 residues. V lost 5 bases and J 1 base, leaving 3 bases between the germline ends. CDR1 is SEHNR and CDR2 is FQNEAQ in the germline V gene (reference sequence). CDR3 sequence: CASSASYEQYF. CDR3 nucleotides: TGTGCCAGCAGCGCGTCCTACGAGCAGTACTTC.

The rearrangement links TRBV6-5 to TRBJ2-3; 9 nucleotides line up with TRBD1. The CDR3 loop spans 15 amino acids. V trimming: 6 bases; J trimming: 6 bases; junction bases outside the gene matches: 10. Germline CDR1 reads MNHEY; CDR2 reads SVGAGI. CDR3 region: CASRGTGGFKDTQYF. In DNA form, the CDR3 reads TGTGCCAGCAGAGGTACAGGGGGCTTTAAGGATACGCAGTATTTT.

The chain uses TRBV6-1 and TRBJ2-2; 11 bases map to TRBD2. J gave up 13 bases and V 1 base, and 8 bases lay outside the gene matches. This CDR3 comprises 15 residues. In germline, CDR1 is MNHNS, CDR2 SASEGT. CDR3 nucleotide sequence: TGTGCCAGCAGTGAAGTTGGACTAGCGGGTCGACGGCTGTTTTTT. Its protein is CASSEVGLAGRRLFF.

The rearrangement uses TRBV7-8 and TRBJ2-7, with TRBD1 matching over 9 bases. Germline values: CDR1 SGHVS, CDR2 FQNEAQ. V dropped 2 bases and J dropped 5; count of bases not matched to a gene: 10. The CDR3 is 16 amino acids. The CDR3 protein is CASSLYRGQGANEQYF. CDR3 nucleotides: TGTGCCAGCAGCTTATACCGGGGACAGGGTGCCAACGAGCAGTACTTC. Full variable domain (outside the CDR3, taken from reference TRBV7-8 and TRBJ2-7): GAGVSQSPRYKVAKRGQDVALRCDPISGHVSLFWYQQALGQGPEFLTYFQNEAQLDKSGLPSDRFFAERPEGSVSTLKIQRTQQEDSAVYLCASSLYRGQGANEQYFGPGTRLTVT.

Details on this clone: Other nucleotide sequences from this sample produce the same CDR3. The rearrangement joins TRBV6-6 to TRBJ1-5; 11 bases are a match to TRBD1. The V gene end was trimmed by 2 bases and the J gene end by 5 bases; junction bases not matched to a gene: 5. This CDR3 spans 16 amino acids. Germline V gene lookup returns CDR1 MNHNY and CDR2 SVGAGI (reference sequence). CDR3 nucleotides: TGTGCCAGCAGTTACAGGGGACAGGGGGGGGATCAGCCCCAGCATTTT. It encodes CASSYRGQGGDQPQHF.

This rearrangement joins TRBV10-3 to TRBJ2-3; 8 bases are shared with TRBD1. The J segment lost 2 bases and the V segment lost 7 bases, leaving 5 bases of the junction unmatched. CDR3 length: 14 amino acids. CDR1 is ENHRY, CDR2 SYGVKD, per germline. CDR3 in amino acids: CAITPGQDTDTQYF. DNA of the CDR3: TGTGCCATCACCCCGGGACAGGACACAGATACGCAGTATTTT.

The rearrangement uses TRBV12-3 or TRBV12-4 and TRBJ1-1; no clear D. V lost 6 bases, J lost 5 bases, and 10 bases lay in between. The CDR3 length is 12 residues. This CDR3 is CASRRIGTEAFF. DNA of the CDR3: TGTGCCAGCAGGAGAATCGGGACTGAAGCTTTCTTT.